The next 22 T cell receptor beta chains were all read from a single sample in a study of post-analysis software for immune sequencing data. The library was made from cDNA and included unique molecular identifiers. TCRdb redid the calling of the PCR reads with MiXCR, one entry per CDR3 protein. The sample carries approximately 730,000 distinct CDR3 sequences, approximately 44% recorded once. Broader study findings: Four to six TRBV segments were more frequent in patients than controls; TRBV5-6, TRBV5-1 and TRBV20-1 belonged to this group.

No cognate antigen is known for these TCRs. The source material was blood. The source of these receptors is a girl aged 5-17 years with multiple sclerosis.

This chain connects TRBV27 to TRBJ2-3; unclear D gene. The germline V and J ends were trimmed by 2 bases and 2 bases, with 5 bases remaining between them. Germline V lookup: CDR1 MNHEY, CDR2 SMNVEV (reference sequence). CDR3 length: 13 amino acids. The CDR3 here is CASSLPYTDTQYF. In DNA, the CDR3 is TGTGCCAGCAGTTTACCCTACACAGATACGCAGTATTTT.

The CDR3 coding sequence is TGCAGTGCCCTTAGCGGGAGCACCTACAATGAGCAGTTCTTC. Its protein product is CSALSGSTYNEQFF. The J gene is TRBJ2-1, the V gene TRBV20-1, with 9 nucleotides matching TRBD2. Germline-derived CDR1 and CDR2 are DFQATT and SNEGSKA (reference sequence). Germline trimming cut 6 bases from V and 2 bases from J; bases unmatched to any gene: 5. CDR3 length equals 14 residues.

The table lists this clonotype with a few counts. The CDR3 loop is CSAPNDYGYTF. The CDR3 nucleotides are TGCAGTGCTCCAAATGACTATGGCTACACCTTC. The chain recombines TRBV20-1 with TRBJ1-2; D remains unclear. V lost 5 bases to trimming and J lost 3 bases, with 7 bases between them. The CDR3 contains 11 residues. CDR1 and CDR2 from the germline V gene are DFQATT and SNEGSKA (reference sequence).

The rearrangement links TRBV7-2 to TRBJ2-2; no clear D. The CDR3 covers 15 residues. The V gene's germline CDR1 is SGHTA and CDR2 FQGNSA. V dropped 0 bases and J dropped 2 bases, with 7 bases sitting between them. Here the CDR3 reads CASSLAGYNTGELFF. The CDR3 nucleotides read TGTGCCAGCAGCTTAGCCGGGTATAACACCGGGGAGCTGTTTTTT.

This clonotype was detected only once. This rearrangement joins TRBV7-9 to TRBJ2-7, with D possibly TRBD2 on 7 matching bases. Germline values: CDR1 SEHNR, CDR2 FQNEAQ (reference sequence). The CDR3 is 14 amino acids. The V and J ends lost 4 bases and 3 bases respectively, with 13 bases between them. The CDR3 bases are TGTGCCAGCAGCTCTAACAGGGAGGGCTACGAGCAGTACTTC. Its protein is CASSSNREGYEQYF.

The chain couples TRBV27 to TRBJ2-4, with D hard to call. The better agreement between TRBJ2-5 and the DNA end casts doubt on the J call. CDR1 is MNHEY, CDR2 SMNVEV, per germline (reference sequence). The CDR3 sequence is 12 residues long. CDR3 coding DNA: TGTGCCAGCAGACGAATCGGGGAGACCCAGTACTTC. This gives the protein CASRRIGETQYF.

The chain employs TRBV19 and TRBJ2-1, with D possibly matching TRBD2 (6 bases). The CDR3 covers 15 residues. Germline values: CDR1 LNHDA, CDR2 SQIVND (reference sequence). Between the trimmed V and J ends, which lost 6 bases and 5 bases, there was a span of 17 bases. CDR3 amino acids: CASRDGRREDNEQFF. The CDR3 DNA sequence: TGTGCCAGTAGGGACGGGCGGAGGGAGGACAATGAGCAGTTCTTC.

The chain is built from TRBV19 and TRBJ2-6, with D possibly TRBD1 on 8 matching bases. Trimming took off 9 bases at V and 0 bases at J, with 24 bases between the two ends. Germline V gene lookup returns CDR1 LNHDA and CDR2 SQIVND (reference sequence). CDR3 size: 19 residues. CDR3 bases: TGTGCCAGCACGATGGAAACAGGGGGGGTATTCTCTGGGGCCAACGTCCTGACTTTC. As protein: CASTMETGGVFSGANVLTF.

The chain carries TRBV12-3 or TRBV12-4 and TRBJ2-7; 9 bases match TRBD1. CDR3 length: 15 amino acids. The trim removed 7 bases at V and 3 bases at J, leaving 10 bases unmatched. CDR3 DNA sequence: TGTGCCAGCACTCCCTCACAGGGGGCTCTCTACGAGCAGTACTTC. The encoded protein is CASTPSQGALYEQYF.

The chain couples TRBV6-5 to TRBJ2-4; 7 nucleotides match TRBD2. The ends lost 0 bases at V and 13 bases at J; junction bases unmatched: 15. The CDR3 is made up of 16 amino acids. Germline V gives CDR1 MNHEY, CDR2 SVGAGI. DNA of the CDR3: TGTGCCAGCAGTTACTCGAGGCCAGCGGGATTATGGGACCAGTACTTC. As protein: CASSYSRPAGLWDQYF.

The CDR3 nucleotides are TGTGCCAGCTCGCGTGGGAACCTCGGGCAGACCCAGTACTTC. This sequence encodes CASSRGNLGQTQYF. The J gene is TRBJ2-4, the V gene TRBV18; D uncertain. The J call may be mistaken, given a closer DNA end match to TRBJ2-5. Germline CDR1 and CDR2: KGHSH and LQKENI. The CDR3 has 14 amino acids.

J is TRBJ1-6 and V is TRBV4-3, with D possibly matching TRBD1 (5 bases). V lost 4 bases, J lost 6 bases, and 10 bases lay in between. Germline assignment: CDR1 LGHNA and CDR2 YSLEER. The length of the CDR3 is 14 residues. DNA of the CDR3: TGCGCCAGCAGCCTACAGGATGTTAATTCACCCCTCCACTTT. Its protein is CASSLQDVNSPLHF.

This chain uses TRBV19 with TRBJ2-3, with no clear D. This CDR3 contains 17 residues. Germline assignment: CDR1 LNHDA and CDR2 SQIVND (reference sequence). V dropped 0 bases and J dropped 3 bases, with 16 bases sitting between them. The CDR3, as DNA: TGTGCCAGTAGTATAGAAAAGGACCCTCAACGGACAGATACGCAGTATTTT. It codes for CASSIEKDPQRTDTQYF.

The V gene is TRBV9, the J gene TRBJ2-6; D is unclear. CDR1 and CDR2 (germline): SGDLS, YYNGEE. V lost 7 bases and J 2 bases, leaving 7 bases between the germline ends. The CDR3 runs to 13 residues. The CDR3 DNA sequence: TGTGCCAGCGGGGAAACTGGGGCCAACGTCCTGACTTTC. This sequence encodes CASGETGANVLTF.

The genes are TRBV2 and TRBJ1-4, with D possibly being TRBD1 (5 bases). The CDR3 length is 15 residues. The V gene's germline CDR1 is SNHLY and CDR2 FYNNEI. Trimming removed 7 bases from V and 6 bases from J, with 18 bases in between. CDR3 region: CASTQTGPWDEKLFF. Here the CDR3 DNA reads TGTGCCAGCACCCAAACGGGACCTTGGGATGAAAAACTGTTTTTT.

As to this clonotype: The junction does not match germline at one end; this may be a read error. The rearrangement uses TRBV9 and TRBJ2-3, with TRBD1 matching over 12 bases. The CDR3 runs 20 residues. Germline V lookup: CDR1 SGDLS, CDR2 YYNGEE. CDR3 bases: TGCGCCAGCAGCGACCTCCGGGACAGGGGGCCGGAGGCAAGCACAGATACGCAGTATTTT. Translated: CASSDLRDRGPEASTDTQYF. Full variable domain (outside the CDR3, taken from reference TRBV9 and TRBJ2-3): DSGVTQTPKHLITATGQRVTLRCSPRSGDLSVYWYQQSLDQGLQFLIQYYNGEERAKGNILERFSAQQFPDLHSELNLSSLELGDSALYFCASSDLRDRGPEASTDTQYFGPGTRLTVL.

The chain links TRBV11-1 to TRBJ2-1; 7 bases line up with TRBD1. The ends lost 3 bases at V and 6 bases at J; junction bases unmatched: 8. CDR1 SGHAT and CDR2 FQDESV come from the germline V gene (reference sequence). The CDR3 loop spans 15 amino acids. The CDR3 region is CASSLTGLWGNEQFF. DNA of the CDR3: TGTGCCAGCAGCTTGACAGGGCTATGGGGCAATGAGCAGTTCTTC.

The V call is TRBV29-1, the J call TRBJ2-5; D is uncertain. CDR1 SQVTM and CDR2 ANQGSEA come from the germline V gene. This CDR3 is built from 10 residues. V shed 6 bases and J shed 1 base, with 3 bases lying between them. CDR3 protein: CSVIQETQYF. DNA for the CDR3: TGCAGCGTGATCCAAGAGACCCAGTACTTC. The full variable domain, in which reference TRBV29-1 and TRBJ2-5 provide the parts outside the CDR3, is SAVISQKPSRDICQRGTSLTIQCQVDSQVTMMFWYRQQPGQSLTLIATANQGSEATYESGFVIDKFPISRPNLTFSTLTVSNMSPEDSSIYLCSVIQETQYFGPGTRLLVL.

DNA for the CDR3: TGTGCCATCAGTGAATTGTCTAGCGGGACCTTAGCCGGAGAGCAGTACTTC. The encoded protein is CAISELSSGTLAGEQYF. V is TRBV10-3 and J is TRBJ2-7; TRBD2 aligns across 9 bases. The CDR3 totals 17 residues. Trimming cost V 3 bases and J 7 bases; bases outside gene matches: 16. Germline CDR1 reads ENHRY; CDR2 reads SYGVKD.

Worth noting for this clonotype: One end of the junction fails to match germline, which may point to a read error. V is TRBV10-2 and J is TRBJ2-1; D is unresolved. The CDR3 has 11 residues. Germline assignment: CDR1 WSHSY and CDR2 SAAADI. CDR3 residues: CTSGTYNEQFF. The CDR3 DNA sequence: TGCACCAGTGGGACCTACAATGAGCAGTTCTTC.

This clonotype was seen more than once but under ten times. The rearrangement joins TRBV7-2 to TRBJ2-1; TRBD2 matches at 10 bases. Losses at the gene ends were 0 bases for V and 2 bases for J; bases not matched to a gene: 7. The V gene's germline CDR1 is SGHTA and CDR2 FQGNSA. This CDR3 is 18 amino acids long. For the CDR3, the DNA is TGTGCCAGCAGCTTAGCCCGAACCGGGACTAGCGCCTACAATGAGCAGTTCTTC. Amino acids: CASSLARTGTSAYNEQFF. Combining the CDR3 with reference TRBV7-2 and TRBJ2-1 gives the whole variable domain GAGVSQSPSNKVTEKGKDVELRCDPISGHTALYWYRQSLGQGLEFLIYFQGNSAPDKSGLPSDRFSAERTGGSVSTLTIQRTQQEDSAVYLCASSLARTGTSAYNEQFFGPGTRLTVL.

The V call is TRBV5-1, the J call TRBJ1-4, with 8 nucleotides matching TRBD1. The germline V gene encodes CDR1 SGHRS and CDR2 YFSETQ. The J segment lost 5 bases and the V segment lost 1 base, leaving 1 base of the junction unmatched. The CDR3 runs 14 residues. The CDR3 DNA is TGCGCCAGCAGCTTGTACAGGGGGAATGAAAAACTGTTTTTT. Its translation: CASSLYRGNEKLFF.